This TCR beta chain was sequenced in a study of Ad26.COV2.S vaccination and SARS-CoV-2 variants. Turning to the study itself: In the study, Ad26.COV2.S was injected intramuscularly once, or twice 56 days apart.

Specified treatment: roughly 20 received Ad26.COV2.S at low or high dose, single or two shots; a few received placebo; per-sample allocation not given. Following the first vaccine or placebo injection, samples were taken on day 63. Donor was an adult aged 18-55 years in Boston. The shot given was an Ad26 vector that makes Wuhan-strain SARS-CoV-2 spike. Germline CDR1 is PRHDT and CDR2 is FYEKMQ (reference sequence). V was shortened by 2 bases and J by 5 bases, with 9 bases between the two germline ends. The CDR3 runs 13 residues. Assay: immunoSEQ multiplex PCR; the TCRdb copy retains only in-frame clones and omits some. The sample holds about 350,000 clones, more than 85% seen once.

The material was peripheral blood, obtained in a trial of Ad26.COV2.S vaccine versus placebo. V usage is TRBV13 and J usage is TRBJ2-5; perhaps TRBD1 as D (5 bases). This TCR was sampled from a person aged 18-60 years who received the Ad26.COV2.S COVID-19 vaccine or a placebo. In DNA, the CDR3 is TGTGCCAGCAGCTTAAGGGGTCCGGAGACCCAGTACTTC. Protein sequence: CASSLRGPETQYF.